A selection of T cell receptor beta chains follows, all from one sample in a study of blood T cells in healthy people across ages. TCRdb reprocessed the 5' RACE reads with MiXCR, giving one entry per CDR3 protein. The table shows 600,000 to 1,000,000 distinct CDR3 sequences, with 20% to 25% occurring only once. These data also featured in a second study, about T cells of mothers and their children.

Sequencing was performed on blood. Receptors originate from a boy between 10 and 17 years old in good health. CDR3s include the opening cysteine and the closing phenylalanine or tryptophan. D genes are given only for firm matches. For some rows the clone size is stated as once, few or many, or as a class when expanded; others skip it.

>.|TRBJ2-1|.|TRBV29-1
CSVVGDNEQFF
TGCAGCGTTGTAGGGGACAATGAGCAGTTCTTC
>.|TRBJ2-4|.|TRBV15
CATRRTYGKNIQYF
TGTGCCACCAGACGTACGTACGGCAAAAACATTCAGTACTTC
>.|TRBJ1-5|.|TRBV7-9
CASSLGRGDNQPQHF
TGTGCCAGCAGCTTAGGTAGGGGAGACAATCAGCCCCAGCATTTT
>once|TRBJ1-1|.|TRBV19
CASSISGDAVTEAFF
TGTGCCAGTAGTATTTCAGGGGACGCAGTCACTGAAGCTTTCTTT
>.|TRBJ2-7|.|TRBV4-3
CASSQVLGHEQYF
TGCGCCAGCAGCCAAGTGCTAGGGCACGAGCAGTACTTC
>.|TRBJ1-1|.|TRBV7-2
CASSLRTLAFF
TGTGCCAGCAGCCTACGGACACTGGCTTTCTTT
>.|TRBJ2-3|.|TRBV5-1
CASSAQVSTDTQYF
TGCGCCAGCAGCGCACAGGTTAGCACAGATACGCAGTATTTT
>once|TRBJ2-2|.|TRBV7-2
CASSLFYRAGTNTGELFF
TGTGCCAGCAGCTTATTTTATCGGGCGGGAACGAACACCGGGGAGCTGTTTTTT
>.|TRBJ2-7|TRBD2|TRBV20-1
CSANPGLGSYEQYF
TGCAGTGCTAACCCGGGACTAGGCTCCTACGAGCAGTACTTC
>.|TRBJ2-1|TRBD2|TRBV11-2
CASSLDDLGLAGDRPRNEQFF
TGTGCCAGCAGCTTAGATGACTTGGGACTAGCGGGAGACCGCCCTCGGAATGAGCAGTTCTTC
>.|TRBJ1-2|.|TRBV20-1
CSARGGHLYGYTF
TGCAGTGCTAGAGGGGGACACCTCTATGGCTACACCTTC
>few|TRBJ2-3|.|TRBV7-9
CASSLEAVAGDTQYF
TGTGCCAGCAGCTTAGAGGCTGTGGCAGGGGATACGCAGTATTTT
>few|TRBJ2-5|.|TRBV20-1
CSARPSTAIETQYF
TGCAGTGCTAGGCCGTCCACGGCCATAGAGACCCAGTACTTC
>.|TRBJ2-7|.|TRBV7-2
CASSLGQLTVSYEQYF
TGTGCCAGCAGCTTAGGACAGTTAACGGTGTCCTACGAGCAGTACTTC
>.|TRBJ2-7|.|TRBV12-3/TRBV12-4
CASSLGVNTYEQYF
TGTGCCAGCAGTTTGGGGGTAAACACCTACGAGCAGTACTTC
>few|TRBJ2-7|TRBD1|TRBV28
CASSTSWTGGIYEQYF
TGTGCCAGCAGTACCTCGTGGACAGGGGGCATCTACGAGCAGTACTTC